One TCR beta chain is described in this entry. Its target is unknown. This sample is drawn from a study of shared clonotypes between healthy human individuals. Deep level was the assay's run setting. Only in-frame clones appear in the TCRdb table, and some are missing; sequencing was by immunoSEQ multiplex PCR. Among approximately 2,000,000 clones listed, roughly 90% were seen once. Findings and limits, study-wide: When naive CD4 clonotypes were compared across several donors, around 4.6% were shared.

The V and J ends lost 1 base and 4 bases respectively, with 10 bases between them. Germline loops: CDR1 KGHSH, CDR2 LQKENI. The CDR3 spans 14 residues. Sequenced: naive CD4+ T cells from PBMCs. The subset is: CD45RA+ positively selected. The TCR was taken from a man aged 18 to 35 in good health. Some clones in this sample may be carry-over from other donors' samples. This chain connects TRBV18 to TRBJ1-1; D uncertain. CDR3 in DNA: TGTGCCAGCTCACCACGGACCGGCGGCACTGAAGCTTTCTTT. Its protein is CASSPRTGGTEAFF.